What follows are 18 T cell receptor beta chains derived from one specimen sequenced in a study of T cells after yellow fever vaccination. TCRdb re-called the 5' RACE reads through MiXCR, storing one row per CDR3 protein. The sample includes 550,000 or so distinct CDR3 sequences, over 15% seen only once; the top ten take approximately 14%. Source: PBMCs, taken 15 days after the yellow fever booster vaccination. These receptor sequences come from a young man who received the YFV17D yellow fever vaccine.

This clonotype was counted only a few times. The chain employs TRBV5-1 and TRBJ2-1; 7 bases agree with TRBD2. The CDR3 runs 15 residues. The J segment lost 5 bases and the V segment lost 4 bases, leaving 9 bases of the junction unmatched. Germline CDR1 reads SGHRS; CDR2 reads YFSETQ. CDR3 nucleotide sequence: TGCGCCAGCAGCACTAGCGCGACAATTAACAATGAGCAGTTCTTC. It yields the protein CASSTSATINNEQFF.

The table lists this clonotype with a few counts. CDR3 protein: CATSDPETETQYF. DNA of the CDR3: TGTGCCACCAGTGATCCTGAGACGGAGACCCAGTACTTC. The chain carries TRBV24-1 and TRBJ2-5; D remains ambiguous. V lost 3 bases, J lost 5 bases, and 9 bases lay in between. The CDR3 has 13 amino acids. Per germline, CDR1 KGHDR and CDR2 SFDVKD.

This chain connects TRBV11-2 to TRBJ2-7, with D tentatively TRBD2 (6 bases). The V gene's germline CDR1 is SGHAT and CDR2 FQNNGV. The ends were cut back, 4 bases at V and 6 bases at J, with 16 bases in the middle. This CDR3 region has 14 residues. The CDR3 DNA reads as TGTGCCAGCAGCTCCTACGGGAGCCTCGGCGAGCAGTACTTC. Protein product: CASSSYGSLGEQYF.

The V gene is TRBV4-3, the J gene TRBJ2-4; 9 bases align to TRBD2. This CDR3 spans 17 amino acids. V lost 0 bases to trimming and J lost 9 bases; unmatched junction nucleotides: 12. Germline V gene data show CDR1 as LGHNA and CDR2 as YSLEER. CDR3 in DNA: TGCGCCAGCAGCCAAGATCGCGGGACTAGCTCCGGTAGCATTCAGTACTTC. Encoded protein: CASSQDRGTSSGSIQYF.

V gene TRBV6-6 combines with J gene TRBJ2-1; 7 positions match TRBD2. The trim removed 7 bases at V and 2 bases at J, leaving 2 bases unmatched. The length of the CDR3 is 13 residues. Germline V gives CDR1 MNHNY, CDR2 SVGAGI (reference sequence). The CDR3 region has the DNA TGTGCCAGCACCGGGACTACCTACAATGAGCAGTTCTTC. Translated: CASTGTTYNEQFF.

This sequence joins TRBV5-6 and TRBJ1-5; 10 nucleotides agree with TRBD1. The CDR3 totals 16 residues. Trimming removed 4 bases from V and 2 bases from J; junction bases left unmatched: 6. CDR1 SGHDT and CDR2 YYEEEE come from the germline V gene. CDR3: CASSLRTGGRNQPQHF. The CDR3 region has the DNA TGTGCCAGCAGCCTGAGGACAGGGGGACGCAATCAGCCCCAGCATTTT.

The V and J genes are TRBV29-1 and TRBJ2-1; TRBD2 agrees at 7 bases. The trim removed 7 bases at V and 7 bases at J, leaving 16 bases unmatched. The CDR3 is 15 amino acids. The germline V gene encodes CDR1 SQVTM and CDR2 ANQGSEA. CDR3 sequence: CSALAGTTPENEQFF. DNA of the CDR3: TGCAGCGCTTTAGCCGGGACTACCCCCGAGAATGAGCAGTTCTTC.

The rearrangement joins TRBV19 to TRBJ2-7; 10 bases are a match to TRBD2. Germline CDR1 reads LNHDA; CDR2 reads SQIVND (reference sequence). V trimming: 3 bases; J trimming: 2 bases; junction bases outside the gene matches: 4. This CDR3 has 15 amino acids. The DNA of the CDR3 is TGTGCCAGTAGTATCGGAGCGGGAGGGCCCTACGAGCAGTACTTC. Encoded protein: CASSIGAGGPYEQYF.

Only a few counts were recorded for this clonotype. The chain is built from TRBV25-1 and TRBJ2-2; 12 bases are shared with TRBD2. CDR1 and CDR2 from the germline V gene are MGHDK and SYGVNS. The J segment lost 4 bases and the V segment lost 6 bases, leaving 3 bases of the junction unmatched. The length of the CDR3 is 15 residues. The DNA for the CDR3 is TGTGCCAGCAGCGGACTAGCGGGACCCACCGGGGAGCTGTTTTTT. This gives the protein CASSGLAGPTGELFF.

This clonotype was detected only a few times. V usage is TRBV20-1 and J usage is TRBJ1-2; 8 nucleotides match TRBD1. The CDR3 spans 15 residues. Germline CDR1 is DFQATT and CDR2 is SNEGSKA (reference sequence). V shed 3 bases, J shed 3 bases, and the junction held 9 bases outside the gene matches. As DNA, the CDR3 is TGCAGTGCTAGGGGCCCAGGGGGCTCGGACTATGGCTACACCTTC. It specifies CSARGPGGSDYGYTF.

The chain is built from TRBV5-5 and TRBJ2-7, with 8 nucleotides matching TRBD2. CDR1 and CDR2 (germline): SGHKS, YYEKEE (reference sequence). The junction had 4 bases not matched to a gene; V was cut back by 0 bases and J by 2 bases. The CDR3 consists of 15 residues. The CDR3 DNA follows: TGTGCCAGCAGCTTGGCCGGGAGGGACCCCTACGAGCAGTACTTC. This encodes CASSLAGRDPYEQYF.

V usage is TRBV19 and J usage is TRBJ2-3; D is perhaps TRBD2 (5 bases). The CDR3 extends over 14 amino acids. Germline loops: CDR1 LNHDA, CDR2 SQIVND (reference sequence). Trimming took 2 bases from V and 4 from J, leaving 10 bases between them. The CDR3 region has the DNA TGTGCCAGTAGTATAATAGCGAACGCAGATACGCAGTATTTT. Translating it yields CASSIIANADTQYF.

This rearrangement joins TRBV6-1 to TRBJ1-5; 10 bases are shared with TRBD1. Trimming cost V 6 bases and J 7 bases; bases outside gene matches: 6. The CDR3 spans 14 residues. Germline loops: CDR1 MNHNS, CDR2 SASEGT. The CDR3 spells CASRVTGGWQPQHF. The CDR3 DNA is TGTGCCAGCAGAGTGACAGGGGGCTGGCAGCCCCAGCATTTT.

This clonotype occurred a few times. The rearrangement uses TRBV5-1 and TRBJ2-1; 9 nucleotides agree with TRBD2. The CDR3 covers 16 residues. V lost 0 bases to trimming and J lost 0 bases; unmatched junction nucleotides: 1. Germline CDR1 reads SGHRS; CDR2 reads YFSETQ. CDR3 protein: CASSLELAGSYNEQFF. The CDR3, as DNA: TGCGCCAGCAGCTTGGAACTAGCGGGCTCCTACAATGAGCAGTTCTTC.

This clonotype was seen a few times. V gene TRBV5-1 combines with J gene TRBJ2-3; possible D gene TRBD2, 6 bases. Trimming cost V 0 bases and J 10 bases, with 9 bases left between them. There are 12 residues in the CDR3. Germline assignment: CDR1 SGHRS and CDR2 YFSETQ. In nucleotides, the CDR3 is TGCGCCAGCAGCTTGGGGGGGGACCCGCAGTATTTT. It translates to CASSLGGDPQYF.

This clonotype was observed a handful of times. The chain joins TRBV20-1 to TRBJ1-5; D is uncertain. This CDR3 region has 13 residues. Germline CDR1 DFQATT, CDR2 SNEGSKA (reference sequence). Trimming cost V 4 bases and J 4 bases, with 11 bases left between them. The CDR3 region has the DNA TGCAGTGCTAACTCGGAGAATAATCAGCCCCAGCATTTT. Translating gives CSANSENNQPQHF.

The chain links TRBV21-1 to TRBJ2-7; TRBD1, as called in the table, went unchecked against the DNA. TRBV21-1 is tagged as a pseudogene. The CDR3 sequence is 15 residues long. The CDR3 protein is CASSMNRDREYEQYF. In nucleotides, the CDR3 is TGTGCCAGCAGCATGAACCGGGACAGAGAATACGAGCAGTACTTC.

The chain joins TRBV20-1 to TRBJ2-2; 7 nucleotides match TRBD2. V trimming: 4 bases; J trimming: 1 base; junction bases outside the gene matches: 9. Per the germline V gene, CDR1 is DFQATT and CDR2 is SNEGSKA (reference sequence). This CDR3 is 16 amino acids long. The CDR3 DNA reads as TGCAGTGCTACAGCGCCCGGGAGGCTGAACACCGGGGAGCTGTTTTTT. Protein sequence: CSATAPGRLNTGELFF.